These 5 T cell receptor beta chains were all obtained from the same sample, sequenced in a study of PD-1 blockade in mismatch repair-deficient tumors. TCRdb keeps only in-frame clones here, not all; method: immunoSEQ multiplex PCR. This repertoire shows 76,000 or so clones, 65% to 85% found once; its top ten account for 5% to 6.5%. This material consisted of peripheral blood, taken 44 weeks after starting pembrolizumab. All receptors derive from an adult with mismatch repair-deficient cancer.

V and J are TRBV9 and TRBJ1-1; D unclear. The CDR3 is 13 residues long. V was cut by 0 bases and J by 3 bases, with 6 bases left in between. The germline V gene has CDR1 SGDLS and CDR2 YYNGEE. Written as DNA, the CDR3 is TGTGCCAGCAGCGTAGATGGTGACACTGAAGCTTTCTTT. Residues: CASSVDGDTEAFF.

This clone was detected only once. The chain carries TRBV11-2 and TRBJ2-1, with D perhaps matching TRBD2 (5 bases). The length of the CDR3 is 15 residues. V was cut by 1 base and J by 6 bases, with 13 bases left in between. Germline V gene data show CDR1 as SGHAT and CDR2 as FQNNGV. CDR3 coding DNA: TGTGCCAGCAGCTTAGGGGCGGGCCAACGCAATGAGCAGTTCTTC. It specifies CASSLGAGQRNEQFF.

The chain recombines TRBV30 with TRBJ1-3; tentatively, D is TRBD1 (5 bases). V dropped 2 bases and J dropped 0 bases, with 11 bases sitting between them. In germline, CDR1 is GTSNPN, CDR2 SVGIG (reference sequence). The CDR3 totals 15 residues. Here the CDR3 DNA reads TGTGCCTGGAGTCGATCCGGGACCTCTGGAAACACCATATATTTT. Protein product: CAWSRSGTSGNTIYF.

The chain joins TRBV11-3 to TRBJ2-7; 8 bases line up with TRBD1. With V trimmed by 5 bases and J by 5 bases, 11 bases remained unmatched. Germline V lookup: CDR1 SGHNT, CDR2 YENEEA. The length of the CDR3 is 15 residues. The CDR3: CASSKAGQGVHEQYF. The CDR3 nucleotides are TGTGCCAGCAGCAAAGCAGGACAGGGAGTCCACGAGCAGTACTTC.

This sequence joins TRBV14 and TRBJ2-5; tentative D call: TRBD1 (5 bases). Trimming took off 4 bases at V and 1 base at J, with 13 bases between the two ends. The CDR3 runs 15 residues. Germline V lookup: CDR1 SGHDN, CDR2 FVKESK. Here the CDR3 DNA reads TGTGCCAGCAGCCGGGGCGTGGGGTTCCAAGAGACCCAGTACTTC. This gives the protein CASSRGVGFQETQYF. Full variable domain (outside the CDR3, taken from reference TRBV14 and TRBJ2-5): EAGVTQFPSHSVIEKGQTVTLRCDPISGHDNLYWYRRVMGKEIKFLLHFVKESKQDESGMPNNRFLAERTGGTYSTLKVQPAELEDSGVYFCASSRGVGFQETQYFGPGTRLLVL.